This passage covers 27 T cell receptor beta chains from one sample sequenced in a study of beta chain features in type 1 diabetes. Expressed TCRB transcripts were sequenced because the isolated RNA had all been reverse transcribed beforehand. The repertoire was sequenced with immunoSEQ multiplex PCR; TCRdb's copy has only in-frame clones and lacks some. The top ten hold 0.093% of the sample, which has hundreds of thousands of clones, 15% to 19% seen once. Sequenced material: naive CD4+ T cells from blood. All receptors derive from a man aged 18 to 29 in good health.

This clone was seen just once. The V and J genes are TRBV6-5 and TRBJ2-1, with D possibly TRBD1 on 6 matching bases. Germline V gene lookup returns CDR1 MNHEY and CDR2 SVGAGI. Trimming removed 6 bases at V and 0 bases at J, with 12 bases between. The CDR3 is 15 residues long. The CDR3 protein is CASRNRASSYNEQFF. In nucleotides, the CDR3 is TGTGCCAGCAGAAACAGGGCCAGCTCCTACAATGAGCAGTTCTTC.

V and J are TRBV10-3 and TRBJ1-4; D not certain. Germline V gene sequence: CDR1 ENHRY, CDR2 SYGVKD. The CDR3 has 13 amino acids. V was clipped by 11 bases and J by 7 bases, with 17 bases between them. The CDR3 sequence: CALSADLGEKLFF. The CDR3 nucleotides read TGTGCCCTCTCGGCGGACTTAGGTGAAAAACTGTTTTTT.

The V call is TRBV28, the J call TRBJ2-7; perhaps TRBD1 as D (6 bases). The ends were cut back, 2 bases at V and 1 base at J, with 12 bases in the middle. The CDR3 is 15 amino acids. Germline CDR1 MDHEN, CDR2 SYDVKM. The CDR3 spells CASSLNRVRSYEQYF. The DNA of the CDR3 is TGTGCCAGCAGTTTAAACAGGGTGAGGTCCTACGAGCAGTACTTC.

The chain uses TRBV5-1 and TRBJ2-1, with a weak D call TRBD1 (7 bases). The CDR3 consists of 17 residues. Trimming took off 4 bases at V and 4 bases at J, with 21 bases between the two ends. From germline, CDR1 is SGHRS and CDR2 YFSETQ. The CDR3 nucleotides read TGCGCCAGCAGCCCAGGAGGGGGACAGCCAGGATACAATGAGCAGTTCTTC. Its translation is CASSPGGGQPGYNEQFF.

Worth noting for this clone: This sample also contains other DNA sequences that code for the same CDR3. Written as DNA, the CDR3 is TGTGCCAGCAGCCCGGGATACGAGCAGTACTTC. This sequence encodes CASSPGYEQYF. V is TRBV7-2 and J is TRBJ2-7, with D maybe TRBD2 (5 bases). Between the trimmed V and J ends, which lost 5 bases and 4 bases, there was a span of 6 bases. Germline V lookup: CDR1 SGHTA, CDR2 FQGNSA. The CDR3 is made up of 11 amino acids.

The chain is built from TRBV4-3 and TRBJ2-7; 9 bases map to TRBD1. The ends lost 1 base at V and 4 bases at J; junction bases unmatched: 8. Per germline, CDR1 LGHNA and CDR2 YSLEER. This CDR3 comprises 16 residues. CDR3: CASSQGPDRGSYEQYF. The CDR3 nucleotides are TGCGCCAGCAGCCAAGGCCCTGACAGGGGGTCTTACGAGCAGTACTTC.

This clone was seen a few times. The chain joins TRBV25-1 to TRBJ2-1; D is unresolved. CDR1 and CDR2 (germline): MGHDK, SYGVNS. V was clipped by 10 bases and J by 4 bases, with 8 bases between them. CDR3 length equals 11 residues. The CDR3 reads CATPQYNEQFF. CDR3 nucleotide sequence: TGTGCCACCCCACAGTACAATGAGCAGTTCTTC.

This clone has just a few counts. CDR3 DNA: TGTGCCAGCACCCGGGACAGGGGATTCGGAAACACCATATATTTT. Its protein is CASTRDRGFGNTIYF. V usage is TRBV14 and J usage is TRBJ1-3, with 10 bases matching TRBD1. The CDR3 totals 15 residues. J lost 4 bases, V lost 7 bases, and 7 bases had no gene match. Germline loops: CDR1 SGHDN, CDR2 FVKESK.

This chain links TRBV27 with TRBJ1-5, with 10 bases aligning to TRBD1. The CDR3 consists of 19 residues. J lost 3 bases, V lost 5 bases, and 16 bases had no gene match. Germline values: CDR1 MNHEY, CDR2 SMNVEV (reference sequence). CDR3 in DNA: TGTGCCAGCAGTCATCGCCGGGACAGGGGCCCTCATCACAATCAGCCCCAGCATTTT. It specifies CASSHRRDRGPHHNQPQHF.

The chain joins TRBV6-4 to TRBJ2-3, with D possibly TRBD1 on 6 matching bases. This CDR3 region has 13 residues. V dropped 6 bases and J dropped 4 bases, with 11 bases sitting between them. Per germline, CDR1 MRHNA and CDR2 SNTAGT. The CDR3 reads CASRITGSDTQYF. The CDR3 nucleotides are TGTGCCAGCAGAATAACAGGGTCAGATACGCAGTATTTT.

This chain joins TRBV4-1 and TRBJ1-2, with D possibly TRBD1 on 6 matching bases. CDR1 and CDR2 (germline): MGHRA, YSYEKL. The CDR3 has 18 amino acids. Between the trimmed V and J ends, which lost 1 base and 5 bases, there was a span of 23 bases. Here the CDR3 DNA reads TGCGCCAGCAGCCAAGGGAGAAGAGGACAGTTAAGGGGTTATGGCTACACCTTC. Its protein is CASSQGRRGQLRGYGYTF.

This sequence joins TRBV5-1 and TRBJ1-1; 7 bases map to TRBD1. CDR1 SGHRS and CDR2 YFSETQ come from the germline V gene. With 3 bases clipped from V and 7 bases from J, the junction kept 3 bases outside the gene matches. This CDR3 region has 12 residues. The CDR3 here is CASSSWTGEAFF. The DNA of the CDR3 is TGCGCCAGCAGCTCCTGGACAGGTGAAGCTTTCTTT. Complete variable domain (other parts from reference TRBV5-1 and TRBJ1-1): KAGVTQTPRYLIKTRGQQVTLSCSPISGHRSVSWYQQTPGQGLQFLFEYFSETQRNKGNFPGRFSGRQFSNSRSEMNVSTLELGDSALYLCASSSWTGEAFFGQGTRLTVV.

This clone was seen only a few times. This sequence joins TRBV7-9 and TRBJ1-5, with a weak D call TRBD1 (5 bases). Germline V CDR1 and CDR2: SEHNR, FQNEAQ (reference sequence). The CDR3 is made up of 16 amino acids. Trimming stripped 2 bases from V and 6 bases from J, with 17 bases between. CDR3: CASSLQGNEFSQPQHF. DNA of the CDR3: TGTGCCAGCAGCTTACAGGGAAATGAGTTTAGTCAGCCCCAGCATTTT. The full variable domain, its missing parts supplied by reference TRBV7-9 and TRBJ1-5, is DTGVSQNPRHKITKRGQNVTFRCDPISEHNRLYWYRQTLGQGPEFLTYFQNEAQLEKSRLLSDRFSAERPKGSFSTLEIQRTEQGDSAMYLCASSLQGNEFSQPQHFGDGTRLSIL.

V and J are TRBV7-9 and TRBJ1-3, with a tentative D call TRBD1 (5 bases). This CDR3 spans 16 amino acids. CDR1 and CDR2 (germline): SEHNR, FQNEAQ (reference sequence). Trimming shortened V by 7 bases and J by 2 bases, and 18 bases separated the two germline ends. In DNA form, the CDR3 reads TGTGCCAGCACCCCCCGGGGCGGGGGAGCTGGAAACACCATATATTTT. This encodes CASTPRGGGAGNTIYF.

A few counts support this clone. The genes are TRBV6-5 and TRBJ2-3; D could derive from TRBD1 or TRBD2 (5 bases each). V lost 2 bases and J lost 6, with 15 bases in between. This CDR3 comprises 15 residues. Germline V lookup: CDR1 MNHEY, CDR2 SVGAGI. CDR3 nucleotides: TGTGCCAGCAGTTACAGGGGATGGGGAGACGATACGCAGTATTTT. Its translation: CASSYRGWGDDTQYF.

This chain joins TRBV6-6 and TRBJ2-7, with TRBD2 matching over 7 bases. Germline CDR1 reads MNHNY; CDR2 reads SVGAGI (reference sequence). Trimming removed 10 bases from V and 2 bases from J; junction bases left unmatched: 8. The CDR3 is 13 residues long. CDR3 in amino acids: CANLAATTYEQYF. The CDR3 DNA follows: TGTGCCAACCTAGCGGCAACGACCTACGAGCAGTACTTC.

This clone has a count of ten or more. The chain is built from TRBV10-3 and TRBJ2-7; D is uncertain. V lost 6 bases and J lost 4, with 13 bases in between. The CDR3 is 13 residues long. Germline lookup yields CDR1 ENHRY and CDR2 SYGVKD. The CDR3: CAISHLSLYEQYF. CDR3 in DNA: TGTGCCATCAGCCATCTGTCCCTTTACGAGCAGTACTTC.

The sample holds a few counts of this clone. The gene calls are TRBV10-3 and TRBJ2-3; the match to TRBD1 covers 10 bases. The CDR3 covers 17 residues. After removal of 4 bases from V and 4 bases from J, the junction contained 11 bases not matched to a gene. From germline, CDR1 is ENHRY and CDR2 SYGVKD. The CDR3 spells CAISGKRGQGIADTQYF. Here the CDR3 DNA reads TGTGCCATCAGTGGAAAGCGGGGACAGGGGATAGCAGATACGCAGTATTTT.

The V call is TRBV23-1, the J call TRBJ2-3; D unresolved. TRBV23-1 is an ORF, with its function uncertain. This CDR3 has 14 amino acids. Between the trimmed V and J ends, which lost 6 bases and 5 bases, there was a span of 15 bases. CDR3 region: CASSQRPREDTQYF. In nucleotides, the CDR3 is TGCGCCAGCAGCCAAAGACCTAGGGAAGATACGCAGTATTTT.

The table lists this clone with a few counts. At the DNA level, this CDR3 is encoded by other sequences in the same sample as well. The chain combines TRBV10-3 with TRBJ1-1; tentatively, D is TRBD1 (6 bases). The CDR3 sequence is 14 residues long. CDR1 is ENHRY and CDR2 is SYGVKD in the germline V gene. Between the trimmed V and J ends, which lost 0 bases and 5 bases, there was a span of 10 bases. The CDR3 loop reads CAISESRQGTEAFF. Written as DNA, the CDR3 is TGTGCCATCAGTGAGTCTCGTCAGGGGACTGAAGCTTTCTTT.

A note on this clone: Additional DNA sequences in this sample encode the identical CDR3. Here the CDR3 reads CASSFAGLTDTQYF. The CDR3 nucleotides read TGCGCCAGCAGCTTCGCCGGGTTAACAGATACGCAGTATTTT. The chain is built from TRBV5-1 and TRBJ2-3; no definite D call. This CDR3 is 14 amino acids long. CDR1 is SGHRS, CDR2 YFSETQ, per germline. Trimming removed 2 bases at V and 3 bases at J, with 10 bases between.

The chain carries TRBV30 and TRBJ2-1; D call uncertain. Germline-derived CDR1 and CDR2 are GTSNPN and SVGIG (reference sequence). This CDR3 region has 11 residues. Trimming took 4 bases from V and 8 from J, leaving 9 bases between them. The DNA of the CDR3 is TGTGCCTGGAACCAATGGGATGAGCAGTTCTTC. Protein sequence: CAWNQWDEQFF.

The gene calls are TRBV29-1 and TRBJ2-3; D call uncertain. This CDR3 has 11 residues. V lost 6 bases and J lost 10, with 14 bases in between. Looked up from germline, CDR1 is SQVTM and CDR2 is ANQGSEA. This chain's CDR3 is CSVAQTRAQYF. CDR3 nucleotides: TGCAGCGTCGCTCAGACAAGAGCGCAGTATTTT.

This clone was seen only a few times. This rearrangement joins TRBV7-8 to TRBJ1-6; D is perhaps TRBD1 (5 bases). The CDR3 runs to 14 residues. Germline CDR1 reads SGHVS; CDR2 reads FQNEAQ. The ends were cut back, 0 bases at V and 7 bases at J, with 7 bases in the middle. The CDR3 is CASSLAQENSPLHF. The CDR3 coding sequence is TGTGCCAGCAGCTTAGCACAGGAGAATTCACCCCTCCACTTT.

This clone was seen only a few times. The CDR3 is CASIGQGAVGNEQFF. DNA for the CDR3: TGTGCCAGCATAGGACAGGGGGCTGTGGGCAATGAGCAGTTCTTC. This chain links TRBV2 with TRBJ2-1; TRBD1 aligns across 11 bases. The junction had 8 bases not matched to a gene; V was cut back by 7 bases and J by 6 bases. Germline V lookup: CDR1 SNHLY, CDR2 FYNNEI. The CDR3 contains 15 residues.

This clone was found a few times. The rearrangement joins TRBV6-1 to TRBJ1-5; possible D gene TRBD1, 6 bases. The germline gives CDR1 MNHNS, CDR2 SASEGT. There are 15 residues in the CDR3. V lost 2 bases and J 4 bases, leaving 12 bases between the germline ends. CDR3 loop: CASSELGAINQPQHF. The CDR3 nucleotides read TGTGCCAGCAGTGAATTGGGGGCGATAAATCAGCCCCAGCATTTT.

V usage is TRBV5-1 and J usage is TRBJ2-7; 11 nucleotides match TRBD2. Germline-derived CDR1 and CDR2 are SGHRS and YFSETQ. V gave up 4 bases and J gave up 7 bases; unmatched junction bases: 7. This CDR3 has 14 residues. The CDR3 DNA is TGCGCCAGCAGCCCCCTAGCGGGAGGAAGGGAGCAGTACTTC. Translating it yields CASSPLAGGREQYF.